A single sample gave rise to the 23 T cell receptor beta chains below, sequenced in a study of T cell responses to AZD1222 COVID-19 vaccine. The method was immunoSEQ multiplex PCR; TCRdb's version includes in-frame clones alone and lacks a portion of them. Here the sample spans more than 70,000 clones, 70% to 90% being singletons. Source: peripheral blood, taken on day 0 of AZD1222 vaccination. The receptor source for this set is an adult in good health.

The J gene is TRBJ2-2, the V gene TRBV3-1 (or the pseudogene TRBV3-2); tentative D call: TRBD1 (8 bases). The CDR3 consists of 14 residues. Per germline, CDR1 LGHDT and CDR2 YNNKEL (reference sequence). V was pared by 7 bases and J by 1 base, with 10 bases between. The CDR3 protein is CASNRGGNTGELFF. The CDR3 DNA is TGTGCCAGCAACAGGGGGGGGAACACCGGGGAGCTGTTTTTT.

This rearrangement joins TRBV6-2 or TRBV6-3 to TRBJ2-5; no definite D call. CDR3 length: 12 amino acids. Between the trimmed V and J ends, which lost 6 bases and 3 bases, there was a span of 8 bases. The germline V gene has CDR1 MNHEY and CDR2 SVGEGT. The CDR3 nucleotides read TGTGCCAGCAGCTCTAGGAAAGAGACCCAGTACTTC. This translates into CASSSRKETQYF.

V usage is TRBV9 and J usage is TRBJ1-4, with D possibly being TRBD1 (5 bases). Germline V lookup: CDR1 SGDLS, CDR2 YYNGEE. The CDR3 runs to 17 residues. V lost 3 bases and J lost 3, with 18 bases in between. CDR3 loop: CASSGEEKGASNEKLFF. The CDR3 coding sequence is TGTGCCAGCAGCGGCGAGGAGAAAGGGGCCTCTAATGAAAAACTGTTTTTT.

The chain recombines TRBV5-1 with TRBJ2-3, with TRBD1 matching over 7 bases. V gave up 4 bases and J gave up 4 bases; unmatched junction bases: 9. This CDR3 is built from 15 residues. Germline V gives CDR1 SGHRS, CDR2 YFSETQ. This chain's CDR3 is CASSPRPGGADTQYF. The CDR3 DNA follows: TGCGCCAGCAGCCCACGCCCAGGGGGTGCAGATACGCAGTATTTT.

This sequence joins TRBV28 and TRBJ2-7, with 9 positions matching TRBD1. The CDR3 extends over 15 amino acids. In germline, CDR1 is MDHEN, CDR2 SYDVKM. V lost 5 bases to trimming and J lost 4 bases; unmatched junction nucleotides: 9. The CDR3 here is CASSGSGTGKYEQYF. The DNA for the CDR3 is TGTGCCAGCAGTGGGTCCGGGACAGGGAAATACGAGCAGTACTTC.

V usage is TRBV29-1 and J usage is TRBJ1-2, with D possibly TRBD1 on 5 matching bases. Germline V gene data show CDR1 as SQVTM and CDR2 as ANQGSEA. V shed 7 bases and J shed 8 bases, with 14 bases lying between them. The CDR3 spans 11 residues. CDR3 region: CSAGGGAGYTF. In DNA form, the CDR3 reads TGCAGCGCCGGGGGGGGAGCGGGCTACACCTTC.

V and J are TRBV18 and TRBJ2-1; TRBD2 matches 8 bases. J was trimmed by 2 bases and V by 2 bases; bases with no gene match: 2. Looked up from germline, CDR1 is KGHSH and CDR2 is LQKENI. The CDR3 spans 15 residues. CDR3 nucleotides: TGTGCCAGCTCACCAGCGGGAGGAACCTACAATGAGCAGTTCTTC. Amino acid sequence: CASSPAGGTYNEQFF.

CDR3: CASRWRSGRTGETQYF. For the CDR3, the DNA is TGTGCCAGCAGGTGGCGTAGCGGGAGGACGGGGGAGACCCAGTACTTC. V gene TRBV7-2 combines with J gene TRBJ2-5; 10 nucleotides align to TRBD2. Trimming cost V 6 bases and J 5 bases; bases outside gene matches: 12. The CDR3 extends over 16 amino acids. The V gene's germline CDR1 is SGHTA and CDR2 FQGNSA.

The rearrangement uses TRBV16 and TRBJ1-3; possibly TRBD1 for D (5 bases). With 0 bases removed from V and 0 bases from J, the gap between germline ends came to 12 bases. Germline values: CDR1 KGHSY, CDR2 FQNENV. The CDR3 loop spans 17 amino acids. The CDR3 DNA reads TGTGCCAGCAGCCAATCGGGGCCAGGGCACTCTGGAAACACCATATATTTT. Translated: CASSQSGPGHSGNTIYF.

In DNA form, the CDR3 reads TGTGCCAGCAGTTTCGGGACTAGCGGGAGAGATACGCAGTATTTT. Its translation: CASSFGTSGRDTQYF. V and J are TRBV28 and TRBJ2-3, with TRBD2 identical over 14 bases. The CDR3 extends over 15 amino acids. CDR1 and CDR2 (germline): MDHEN, SYDVKM. V dropped 3 bases and J dropped 5; count of bases not matched to a gene: 1.

The chain recombines TRBV7-2 with TRBJ1-1, with 8 nucleotides matching TRBD1. V dropped 1 base and J dropped 4; count of bases not matched to a gene: 11. The CDR3 runs to 17 residues. Germline CDR1 is SGHTA and CDR2 is FQGNSA. In nucleotides, the CDR3 is TGTGCCAGCAGCTTAGTTACCATCTCGACAGGGGCCACTGAAGCTTTCTTT. Its translation is CASSLVTISTGATEAFF.

The rearrangement joins TRBV11-2 to TRBJ2-7; TRBD2 matches at 11 bases. The germline gives CDR1 SGHAT, CDR2 FQNNGV. CDR3 length: 15 residues. V lost 5 bases to trimming and J lost 2 bases; unmatched junction nucleotides: 5. The DNA for the CDR3 is TGTGCCAGCAGCCCTCTAGCGGGAGGAGCCTACGAGCAGTACTTC. Residues: CASSPLAGGAYEQYF.

The chain couples TRBV13 to TRBJ1-1; no firm D call. Germline V lookup: CDR1 PRHDT, CDR2 FYEKMQ (reference sequence). V gave up 7 bases and J gave up 1 base, with 16 bases separating them. The CDR3 covers 15 residues. This CDR3 is CASIPDPKPNTEAFF. CDR3 nucleotides: TGTGCCAGCATTCCCGACCCAAAACCGAACACTGAAGCTTTCTTT.

The gene calls are TRBV30 and TRBJ1-1; D is undetermined. V was pared by 2 bases and J by 1 base, with 8 bases between. The CDR3 has 13 amino acids. CDR1 and CDR2 from the germline V gene are GTSNPN and SVGIG (reference sequence). DNA for the CDR3: TGTGCCTGGAGTCGACAAGGGAACACTGAAGCTTTCTTT. Translated, it gives CAWSRQGNTEAFF.

V gene TRBV2 combines with J gene TRBJ1-1; D call uncertain. This CDR3 contains 14 residues. The V gene's germline CDR1 is SNHLY and CDR2 FYNNEI. V was pared by 4 bases and J by 0 bases, with 9 bases between. CDR3 in DNA: TGTGCCAGCAGTGTCCGGCTCCTGAACACTGAAGCTTTCTTT. It specifies CASSVRLLNTEAFF.

The chain carries TRBV5-8 and TRBJ1-1; 9 nucleotides line up with TRBD1. Per germline, CDR1 SGHTS and CDR2 YDEGEE. Trimming at V came to 7 bases and at J to 7 bases, leaving 14 bases not matched to a gene. The CDR3 contains 15 residues. The CDR3 DNA follows: TGTGCCAGCGACCCCGAACGGGACAGGGAGGGTGAAGCTTTCTTT. It yields the protein CASDPERDREGEAFF. Full variable domain (remainder filled in from reference TRBV5-8 and TRBJ1-1): EAGVTQSPTHLIKTRGQQATLRCSPISGHTSVYWYQQALGLGLQFLLWYDEGEERNRGNFPPRFSGRQFPNYSSELNVNALELEDSALYLCASDPERDREGEAFFGQGTRLTVV.

V gene TRBV30 combines with J gene TRBJ2-7; 10 bases fit TRBD1. Germline values: CDR1 GTSNPN, CDR2 SVGIG (reference sequence). V shed 2 bases and J 5 bases; nucleotides not matched to a gene: 3. The CDR3 extends over 13 amino acids. The DNA of the CDR3 is TGTGCCTGGAGTCTGGGACAGGGGAACGAGCAGTACTTC. This gives the protein CAWSLGQGNEQYF.

The V call is TRBV30, the J call TRBJ1-2; no clear D gene. V lost 3 bases to trimming and J lost 4 bases, with 12 bases between them. The CDR3 is 13 amino acids. Germline assignment: CDR1 GTSNPN and CDR2 SVGIG (reference sequence). The CDR3 loop is CAWRHSGAYGYTF. The DNA for the CDR3 is TGTGCCTGGAGACACAGTGGAGCCTATGGCTACACCTTC.

The chain recombines TRBV7-3 with TRBJ2-1, with D possibly being TRBD1 (5 bases). Trimming cost V 0 bases and J 0 bases, with 6 bases left between them. The CDR3 contains 15 residues. Germline loops: CDR1 SGHTA, CDR2 FQGTGA. CDR3 in amino acids: CASSLTRDSYNEQFF. The CDR3 DNA is TGTGCCAGCAGCTTAACCAGGGACTCCTACAATGAGCAGTTCTTC.

This chain joins TRBV18 and TRBJ1-3, with a weak D call TRBD1 (6 bases). V was cut by 3 bases and J by 2 bases, with 14 bases left in between. CDR1 and CDR2 (germline): KGHSH, LQKENI. The CDR3 extends over 16 amino acids. The CDR3 loop is CASSPIRQAPGNTIYF. CDR3 DNA sequence: TGTGCCAGCTCACCTATCCGACAGGCACCTGGAAACACCATATATTTT.

This sequence joins TRBV25-1 and TRBJ1-5; 7 bases align to TRBD1. Germline V gene data show CDR1 as MGHDK and CDR2 as SYGVNS. J gave up 2 bases and V 3 bases, and 13 bases lay outside the gene matches. The CDR3 has 18 amino acids. The CDR3 DNA reads as TGTGCCAGCAGTGAGTCTCAGACAGGGATAGAAGGCAATCAGCCCCAGCATTTT. Translated: CASSESQTGIEGNQPQHF.

The V gene is TRBV6-6, the J gene TRBJ2-7; possibly TRBD1 or TRBD2 for D (5 bases each). This CDR3 spans 13 amino acids. Per the germline V gene, CDR1 is MNHNY and CDR2 is SVGAGI (reference sequence). The V and J ends lost 5 bases and 5 bases respectively, with 13 bases between them. Written as DNA, the CDR3 is TGTGCCAGCAGTCTCCGGGGCGACAACGAGCAGTACTTC. Protein product: CASSLRGDNEQYF.

This clone was recorded only once. The V gene is TRBV18, the J gene TRBJ1-2, with 7 positions matching TRBD1. Germline V gene lookup returns CDR1 KGHSH and CDR2 LQKENI. The CDR3 has 16 residues. The trim removed 6 bases at V and 3 bases at J, leaving 13 bases unmatched. CDR3 in amino acids: CASSPQKAGTDYGYTF. The DNA for the CDR3 is TGTGCCAGCTCGCCTCAAAAGGCAGGGACAGACTATGGCTACACCTTC.